Listed below are T cell receptor beta chains from one sample, sequenced in a study of T-cell memory formation after mild COVID-19. MiXCR, run by TCRdb on the 5' RACE reads, gives a single entry per CDR3 protein. The sample carries around 340,000 distinct CDR3 sequences, 13% to 15% recorded once. Sequencing used PBMCs or a T cell subset sorted from them (not recorded which). Source of these receptors: a man aged 18 to 29 who had mild COVID-19 (a few samples of this study predate the infection). Cell type and time point are not known. Each CDR3 is given with its conserved first and last residue. D genes are given only for firm matches. The size entry is marked missing in some rows and otherwise reads once, few, many or a size class.

size: few
D: NA
J: TRBJ2-7
V: TRBV4-1
CDR3: CASSQDIGAKGSYEQYF
DNA: TGCGCCAGCAGCCAAGATATAGGGGCTAAGGGCTCCTACGAGCAGTACTTC

size: few
D: TRBD2
J: TRBJ2-5
V: TRBV3-1
CDR3: CASSPYLGGELVETQYF
DNA: TGTGCCAGCAGCCCCTACCTCGGGGGGGAGCTTGTAGAGACCCAGTACTTC

size: few
D: NA
J: TRBJ1-5
V: TRBV7-8
CDR3: CASSLYGGSNQPQHF
DNA: TGTGCCAGCAGCTTATACGGGGGTAGCAATCAGCCCCAGCATTTT

size: NA
D: NA
J: TRBJ1-2
V: TRBV4-1
CDR3: CASSQDLDYGYTF
DNA: TGCGCCAGCAGCCAAGATCTAGACTATGGCTACACCTTC

size: NA
D: TRBD2
J: TRBJ2-4
V: TRBV7-2
CDR3: CASSFLPGGLAKNIQYF
DNA: TGTGCCAGCAGCTTTCTTCCGGGGGGTTTAGCCAAAAACATTCAGTACTTC

size: NA
D: TRBD2
J: TRBJ2-5
V: TRBV2
CDR3: CASSAWTSGGETQYF
DNA: TGTGCCAGCAGTGCCTGGACTAGCGGGGGAGAGACCCAGTACTTC

size: NA
D: TRBD1
J: TRBJ2-1
V: TRBV12-3/TRBV12-4
CDR3: CASSRRDRGKFF
DNA: TGTGCCAGCAGCCGTCGGGACAGGGGGAAGTTCTTC

size: few
D: NA
J: TRBJ2-7
V: TRBV4-3
CDR3: CASSTDTRTYEQYF
DNA: TGCGCCAGCAGTACAGACACCCGAACCTACGAGCAGTACTTC

size: few
D: NA
J: TRBJ2-3
V: TRBV2
CDR3: CASLRWATSTDTQYF
DNA: TGTGCCAGCCTACGGTGGGCTACAAGCACAGATACGCAGTATTTT

size: few
D: TRBD1
J: TRBJ1-6
V: TRBV20-1
CDR3: CSAPQTGINSPLHF
DNA: TGCAGTGCACCTCAGACAGGGATAAATTCACCCCTCCACTTT

size: NA
D: NA
J: TRBJ1-4
V: TRBV7-6
CDR3: CASRRGRGEKLFF
DNA: TGTGCCAGCAGAAGGGGCAGAGGAGAAAAACTGTTTTTT

size: NA
D: NA
J: TRBJ1-6
V: TRBV4-1
CDR3: CASSQGGGSPRSPLHF
DNA: TGCGCCAGCAGCCAGGGTGGAGGTAGTCCCCGATCACCCCTCCACTTT

size: NA
D: NA
J: TRBJ1-5
V: TRBV6-2/TRBV6-3
CDR3: CASSQRPGRISNQPQHF
DNA: TGTGCCAGCAGTCAGCGTCCGGGACGGATTAGCAATCAGCCCCAGCATTTT

size: NA
D: NA
J: TRBJ1-1
V: TRBV21-1
CDR3: CATSKAGVVAAFF
DNA: TGTGCCACCAGCAAAGCTGGGGTAGTGGCTGCTTTCTTT

size: NA
D: NA
J: TRBJ2-7
V: TRBV20-1
CDR3: CSARGDIHYEQYF
DNA: TGCAGTGCTAGAGGGGACATCCACTACGAGCAGTACTTC

size: many
D: TRBD1
J: TRBJ2-7
V: TRBV12-3/TRBV12-4
CDR3: CASTAWTGGYEQYF
DNA: TGTGCCAGCACCGCCTGGACAGGGGGCTACGAGCAGTACTTC